These T cell receptor beta chains were read from a single sample in a study of CD8 T cells in Susac syndrome. One entry per CDR3 protein, called by TCRdb with MiXCR from the immunoSEQ multiplex PCR reads. The repertoire holds 130,000 or so distinct CDR3 sequences, with 75% to 90% as singletons. Input material: CD8+ T cells from PBMCs. The receptors shown here come from a human donor with multiple sclerosis. The CDR3 runs from the conserved cysteine through the conserved F or W. Fields, in order: J gene, D gene, V gene, CDR3 length, clone size, CDR3 DNA, CDR3 protein. A D gene is named only where the DNA matches it firmly. Part of the rows lack a size; the others show once, few, many or a class for expanded clones.

TRBJ2-1 | . | TRBV24-1 | 15 | once | TGTGCCACCAGTGATTTTGCCGACAGCTACAATGAGCAGTTCTTC | CATSDFADSYNEQFF
TRBJ2-3 | . | TRBV6-5 | 15 | . | TGTGCCAGCAGACAGAGGATCTATAGCACAGATACGCAGTATTTT | CASRQRIYSTDTQYF
TRBJ2-7 | . | TRBV20-1 | 11 | . | TGCAGCGCCGGGATATCCTACGAGCAGTACTTC | CSAGISYEQYF
TRBJ2-2 | . | TRBV9 | 12 | . | TGTGCCAGCAGCGGCTCTAGGGGGGAGCTGTTTTTT | CASSGSRGELFF
TRBJ2-1 | TRBD2 | TRBV20-1 | 18 | once | TGCAGTGCTAGAGACCGACTTTTAGCGGGAGCCATCTACAATGAGCAGTTCTTC | CSARDRLLAGAIYNEQFF
TRBJ2-2 | . | TRBV24-1 | 13 | . | TGTGCCACCAGTGAGCTAGGTACCGGGGAGCTGTTTTTT | CATSELGTGELFF
TRBJ2-2 | . | TRBV4-2 | 18 | . | TGTGCCAGCAGCCAGACGTTGTCAGGGGAGGAGTACACCGGGGAGCTGTTTTTT | CASSQTLSGEEYTGELFF
TRBJ1-1 | . | TRBV12-3/TRBV12-4 | 14 | . | TGTGCCAGCAGTTTAGTACAGGGACAATCTGATGCTTTCTTT | CASSLVQGQSDAFF
TRBJ1-1 | . | TRBV11-2 | 15 | . | TGTGCCAGCAGCTCCCTACCCGGGGCGGACACTGAAGCCTTCTTT | CASSSLPGADTEAFF
TRBJ2-1 | . | TRBV29-1 | 13 | . | TGCAGCGCCGGGACGGGAACCTACAATGAGCAGTTCTTC | CSAGTGTYNEQFF
TRBJ2-3 | TRBD1 | TRBV11-2 | 16 | . | TGTGCCAGCACCGAGGTGAGGGGACAGGGCACAGATACGCAGTATTTT | CASTEVRGQGTDTQYF
TRBJ1-6 | TRBD1 | TRBV10-3 | 14 | . | TGTGCCATCAACACAGGGGAGCCGAATTCACCCCTCCACTTT | CAINTGEPNSPLHF
TRBJ1-2 | . | TRBV29-1 | 15 | . | TGCAGCTCCAACACCGAGGACAGCACCCACTATGGCTACACCTTC | CSSNTEDSTHYGYTF
TRBJ2-5 | TRBD1 | TRBV28 | 16 | . | TGTGCCAGCAGTGCTACCCCAGACAGGGACCAAGAGACCCAGTACTTC | CASSATPDRDQETQYF
TRBJ1-2 | . | TRBV4-3 | 14 | . | TGCGCCAGCAGCCAATATAAGGGGAACTATGGCTACACCTTC | CASSQYKGNYGYTF
TRBJ1-4 | . | TRBV12-3/TRBV12-4 | 14 | . | TGTGCCAGCAGCCCCGGGCCATGGGGTGAAAAACTGTTTTTT | CASSPGPWGEKLFF
TRBJ2-2 | TRBD2 | TRBV2 | 18 | few | TGTGCCAGCAGTCAGGGACTAGCGCAACTATTGAACACCGGTGAGCTGTTTTTT | CASSQGLAQLLNTGELFF
TRBJ2-3 | TRBD1 | TRBV9 | 15 | once | TGTGCCAGCAGCGTACAGGGGGCGCCGGCAGATACGCAGTATTTT | CASSVQGAPADTQYF
TRBJ2-1 | . | TRBV6-1 | 12 | . | TGTGCCGTCCGAGGTAACTACAATGAGCAGTTCTTC | CAVRGNYNEQFF
TRBJ2-1 | . | TRBV7-6 | 15 | few | TGTGCCAGCAGCTTAGACGGGTCTTCCTACAATGAGCAGTTCTTC | CASSLDGSSYNEQFF
TRBJ1-3 | . | TRBV19 | 15 | . | TGTGCCAGTAGCCCGACAGTGTTCTCTGGAAACACCATATATTTT | CASSPTVFSGNTIYF
TRBJ2-2 | TRBD2 | TRBV4-1 | 15 | once | TGCGCCAGCAGCCCGCGGACTAGCGAGGCCGGGGAGCTGTTTTTT | CASSPRTSEAGELFF
TRBJ2-1 | . | TRBV6-2/TRBV6-3 | 16 | . | TGTGCCAGCAGATCCCTAGGGGAACTCTCCTACAATGAGCAGTTCTTC | CASRSLGELSYNEQFF
TRBJ2-1 | TRBD2 | TRBV12-5 | 16 | . | TGTGCTAGTGGCCCCAGGCTAGCGGAGTCATACAATGAGCAGTTCTTC | CASGPRLAESYNEQFF
TRBJ2-3 | TRBD1 | TRBV20-1 | 14 | . | TGCAGTGCCGTCCCGGGACAGGGCACAGATACGCAGTATTTT | CSAVPGQGTDTQYF
TRBJ2-1 | . | TRBV12-3/TRBV12-4 | 15 | . | TGTGCCAGCAGTCTGGGGGATTCTTCCTACAATGAGCAGTTCTTC | CASSLGDSSYNEQFF
TRBJ2-1 | TRBD1 | TRBV3-1 | 14 | . | TGTGCCAGCAGCCAAAGGGGGCCCTACAATGAGCAGTTCTTC | CASSQRGPYNEQFF
TRBJ1-1 | . | TRBV15 | 14 | . | TGTGCCACCAGCAGTACCGGGAGGAACACTGAAGCTTTCTTT | CATSSTGRNTEAFF
TRBJ1-2 | . | TRBV30 | 12 | . | TGTGCCTGGAGTGTACAACAGGACGGCTACACCTTC | CAWSVQQDGYTF
TRBJ2-2 | TRBD1 | TRBV7-9 | 14 | few | TGTGCCAGCAGCACCTGGACAGGGCCCGGGGAGCTGTTTTTT | CASSTWTGPGELFF
TRBJ2-1 | TRBD2 | TRBV12-3/TRBV12-4 | 18 | . | TGTGCCAGCGGTTCAAGTGGGACTAGCGGTAGCTCCTACAATGAGCAGTTCTTC | CASGSSGTSGSSYNEQFF
TRBJ1-2 | . | TRBV19 | 13 | . | TGTGCCAGTACGGGGGAAGCTAACTATGGCTACACCTTC | CASTGEANYGYTF
TRBJ2-1 | . | TRBV6-2/TRBV6-3 | 16 | . | TGTGCCAGCAGGCCCCCCCGGGGGGCTAATCTCGATGAGCAGTTCTTC | CASRPPRGANLDEQFF
TRBJ2-1 | TRBD1 | TRBV20-1 | 14 | . | TGCAGTGCTAGGTCGGGACAGGGAGATCATGAGCAGTTCTTC | CSARSGQGDHEQFF
TRBJ2-3 | TRBD2 | TRBV5-1 | 15 | . | TGCGCCAGCAGCTATCTTCCTAGCGGGGGTGATACGCAGTATTTT | CASSYLPSGGDTQYF
TRBJ2-1 | . | TRBV7-3 | 17 | . | TGTGCCAGCAGCTTAAAGCCTGCCAGGGGTCACGACAATGAGCAGTTCTTC | CASSLKPARGHDNEQFF
TRBJ2-7 | . | TRBV4-1 | 15 | medium-sized | TGCGCCAGCAGCCAAGTTACAGGGCCGGCCTACGAGCAGTACTTC | CASSQVTGPAYEQYF
TRBJ2-7 | . | TRBV7-9 | 12 | . | TGTGCCAGCAGCCCCGGGACGGACGAGCAGTACTTC | CASSPGTDEQYF
TRBJ2-1 | . | TRBV4-1 | 14 | . | TGCGCCAGCAGCCAAGTTCGGGGCTACAATGAGCAGTTCTTC | CASSQVRGYNEQFF
TRBJ1-3 | . | TRBV5-4 | 13 | . | TGTGCCAGCAGCTTGAGGGGGGATAGGACCATATATTTT | CASSLRGDRTIYF
TRBJ2-1 | TRBD2 | TRBV4-1 | 18 | . | TGCGCCAGCAGCCGCGGACCGGGACTAGCGGAGATCTACAATGAGCAGTTCTTC | CASSRGPGLAEIYNEQFF
TRBJ1-2 | . | TRBV19 | 13 | . | TGTGCCAGTAGTATGGAAGTCCTCGGGGGCTACACCTTC | CASSMEVLGGYTF
TRBJ2-2 | . | TRBV5-6 | 13 | . | TGTGCCAGCAACTTGTTAACGGCCGGGGAGCTGTTTTTT | CASNLLTAGELFF
TRBJ2-7 | TRBD1 | TRBV12-3/TRBV12-4 | 12 | once | TGTGCCAGCAGGGAGACAGGGTACGAGCAGTACTTC | CASRETGYEQYF
TRBJ1-2 | . | TRBV3-1 | 13 | . | TGTGCCAGCAGCCTGACAACGGCGGGCGGCTACACCTTC | CASSLTTAGGYTF
TRBJ2-7 | . | TRBV12-3/TRBV12-4 | 15 | . | TGTGCCAGCAGTTTAGCCCAGGGATCGGCCCACGAGCAGTACTTC | CASSLAQGSAHEQYF
TRBJ1-2 | TRBD1 | TRBV4-1 | 16 | once | TGCGCCAGCAGCCAAGTCGGGACAGGGGGTAACTATGGCTACACCTTC | CASSQVGTGGNYGYTF
TRBJ2-1 | . | TRBV7-9 | 14 | . | TGTGCCAGCAGCTTAGCGGGACGACACAATGAGCAGTTCTTC | CASSLAGRHNEQFF
TRBJ2-7 | . | TRBV7-9 | 11 | once | TGTGCCGCCGGGGGGCCCTACGAGCAGTACTTC | CAAGGPYEQYF
TRBJ1-2 | TRBD1 | TRBV12-3/TRBV12-4 | 17 | . | TGTGCCAGCAGTTTAATCAGGGGGCAATCTCAACTTGATGGCTACACCTTC | CASSLIRGQSQLDGYTF
TRBJ1-2 | TRBD1 | TRBV29-1 | 12 | . | TGCAGCGCCAAGGACAGGGACTATGGCTACACCTTC | CSAKDRDYGYTF
TRBJ1-2 | . | TRBV28 | 17 | . | TGTGCCAGCAGTTTAGGCAGGTTTGTCCTCGACGACTATGGCTACACCTTC | CASSLGRFVLDDYGYTF
TRBJ2-1 | . | TRBV9 | 15 | . | TGTGCCAGCAGCGTAGTTAGCGGACCCAACAATGAGCAGTTCTTC | CASSVVSGPNNEQFF
TRBJ2-2 | TRBD2 | TRBV11-2 | 17 | . | TGTGCCAGCAGGGGGACTAGCGGGGCCCGGGGCACCGGGGAGCTGTTTTTT | CASRGTSGARGTGELFF
TRBJ2-1 | TRBD2 | TRBV27 | 15 | . | TGTGCCAGCAGTACGACTAGCGGGCCTTACAATGAGCAGTTCTTC | CASSTTSGPYNEQFF
TRBJ2-7 | TRBD1 | TRBV11-2 | 15 | . | TGTGCCAGCAGCTTAAGGGACAGGGACCGGCACGAGCAGTACTTC | CASSLRDRDRHEQYF
TRBJ2-7 | . | TRBV21-1 | 18 | . | TGTGCCAGCAGCAAGGGCGAACACGGGACATTGTACTCCTACGAGCAGTACTTC | CASSKGEHGTLYSYEQYF